These T cell receptor beta chains were read from a single sample in a study of T cells in Graves' hyperthyroidism and ophthalmopathy. TCRdb re-called the multiplex PCR reads through MiXCR, storing one row per CDR3 protein. Counted here are more than 650,000 distinct CDR3 sequences, roughly 15% occurring once; the ten biggest clones make up about 10%. Sequences were obtained from blood. The source is a woman aged 18-29 years with Graves' hyperthyroidism. The CDR3 runs from the conserved cysteine through the conserved F or W. The D gene is left open where the match is weak. Only part of the rows carry a size: once, few, many, or a class if the clone is expanded.

v_call	d_call	clone_size	j_call	cdr3_nt	cdr3_aa
TRBV24-1	TRBD2	few	TRBJ2-1	TGTGCCACCAGTGAGTTGACTAGCGGGAGGATATATGAGCAGTTCTTC	CATSELTSGRIYEQFF
TRBV6-1	NA	few	TRBJ2-4	TGTGCCAGCAGTGCGGGGGGAGGGGGCATTCAGTACTTC	CASSAGGGGIQYF
TRBV25-1	NA	many	TRBJ1-1	TGTGCCAGCAGTGCGGGGGGGGAAGGTTACACTGAAGCTTTCTTT	CASSAGGEGYTEAFF
TRBV30	TRBD1	NA	TRBJ1-2	TGTGCCTGGGGTTTCGGACAGGCCTATGGCTACACCTTC	CAWGFGQAYGYTF
TRBV20-1	NA	NA	TRBJ2-1	TGCAGTGCTAGAGGCTTACAGCGGCTAAGCTCCTACAATGAGCAGTTCTTC	CSARGLQRLSSYNEQFF
TRBV7-2	NA	NA	TRBJ2-7	TGTGCCAGCAGCTTCGAAATAGCGAGCACCTACGAGCAGTACTTC	CASSFEIASTYEQYF
TRBV12-5	TRBD1	NA	TRBJ2-1	TGTGCTAGTGGTCCCGGGACAGCCTACAATGAGCAGTTCTTC	CASGPGTAYNEQFF
TRBV13	TRBD1	many	TRBJ2-1	TGTGCCAGTTTAGAATGGGACAGGTACAATGAGCAGTTCTTC	CASLEWDRYNEQFF
TRBV7-2	TRBD2	few	TRBJ2-7	TGTGCCAGCAGCTTAGCGGGACTAGCGGGAGGGCCGGTGCCCTACGAGCAGTACTTC	CASSLAGLAGGPVPYEQYF
TRBV28	NA	many	TRBJ2-7	TGTGCCAGCAGTTTAGCACACCTATACGAGCAGTACTTC	CASSLAHLYEQYF
TRBV2	NA	NA	TRBJ1-5	TGTGCCAGCAGCGACGCGACAGGATTTAGCAATCAGCCCCAGCATTTT	CASSDATGFSNQPQHF
TRBV18	NA	many	TRBJ2-7	TGTGCCAGCTCACCACACCCGGGCAGTTCCTACGAGCAGTACTTC	CASSPHPGSSYEQYF
TRBV6-1	NA	NA	TRBJ2-1	TGTGCCTGCCAGCAGATGGGCGATGAGCAGTTCTTC	CACQQMGDEQFF
TRBV7-9	NA	NA	TRBJ2-2	TGTGCCAGCACCAAGATCACGAACACCGGGGAGCTGTTTTTT	CASTKITNTGELFF
TRBV30	NA	many	TRBJ2-1	TGTGCCTGGAGTCCGACAGTTAACTACAATGAGCAGTTCTTC	CAWSPTVNYNEQFF
TRBV7-2	NA	NA	TRBJ1-5	TGTGCCAGCAGCCTCGGTGGGCAGGCCCTCAATCAGCCCCAGCATTTT	CASSLGGQALNQPQHF
TRBV27	TRBD2	NA	TRBJ2-7	TGTGCCAGCAGTCGTAGCGGGTTCTACTACGAGCAGTACTTC	CASSRSGFYYEQYF
TRBV3-1	NA	few	TRBJ1-3	TGTGCCAGCAGCTCTCAAGGAGGAAACACCATATATTTT	CASSSQGGNTIYF
TRBV20-1	NA	few	TRBJ2-4	TGCAGTGCTCTGGATTTAGCCAAAAACATTCAGTACTTC	CSALDLAKNIQYF